The subject of this entry is one T cell receptor beta chain. These data belong to a study of blood T cell repertoires in COVID-19. The method was immunoSEQ multiplex PCR; TCRdb's version includes in-frame clones alone and lacks a portion of them. The sample has some 220,000 clones, 84% seen once. The CDR3 contains 12 residues. CDR1 and CDR2 from the germline V gene are MNHEY and SVGAGI. V lost 8 bases to trimming and J lost 8 bases, with 15 bases between them. The specimen sequenced was peripheral blood. This TCR was sampled from a woman aged 60 to 75 who had recovered from COVID-19. This chain connects TRBV6-5 to TRBJ1-2; perhaps TRBD1 as D (5 bases). CDR3 in DNA: TGTGCCAGCGGAAGGGGTGTGAAAGGCTACACCTTC. Translated: CASGRGVKGYTF.